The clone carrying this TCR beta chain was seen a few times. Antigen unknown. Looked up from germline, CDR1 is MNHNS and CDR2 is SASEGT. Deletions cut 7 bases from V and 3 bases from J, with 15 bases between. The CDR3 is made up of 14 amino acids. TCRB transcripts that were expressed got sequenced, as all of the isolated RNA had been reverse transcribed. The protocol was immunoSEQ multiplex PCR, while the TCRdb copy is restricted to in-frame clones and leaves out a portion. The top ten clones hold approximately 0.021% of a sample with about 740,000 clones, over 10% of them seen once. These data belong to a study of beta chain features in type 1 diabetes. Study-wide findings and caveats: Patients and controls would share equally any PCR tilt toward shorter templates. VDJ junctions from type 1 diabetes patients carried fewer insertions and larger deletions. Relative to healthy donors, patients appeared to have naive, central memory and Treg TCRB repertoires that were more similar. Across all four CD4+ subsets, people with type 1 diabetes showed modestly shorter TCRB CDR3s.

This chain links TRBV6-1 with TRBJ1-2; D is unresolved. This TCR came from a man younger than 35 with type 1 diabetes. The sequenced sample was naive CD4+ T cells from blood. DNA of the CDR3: TGTGCCAGCATAAGAGTAACAACGTACTATGGCTACACCTTC. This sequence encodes CASIRVTTYYGYTF.